This T cell receptor (beta chain) was obtained from a study of control samples from healthy donors and cancer patients. This CDR3 region has 16 residues. Germline V gives CDR1 KGHSH, CDR2 LQKENI. The ends were cut back, 3 bases at V and 4 bases at J, with 15 bases in the middle. Produced via immunoSEQ multiplex PCR; TCRdb's table is partial and in-frame only. The repertoire holds about 120,000 clones, with around 91% as singletons. The TCR was taken from a woman in her fifties or sixties with colorectal cancer. The specimen was PBMCs. The rearrangement links TRBV18 to TRBJ2-2; D remains ambiguous. The CDR3 coding sequence is TGTGCCAGCTCACCTGACACCTCCTCGACCACCGGGGAGCTGTTTTTT. It encodes CASSPDTSSTTGELFF.